This T cell receptor beta chain was found in a study of cytomegalovirus exposure and HLA in healthy donors. The CDR3 runs 14 residues. Trimming shortened V by 4 bases and J by 2 bases, and 11 bases separated the two germline ends. Germline-derived CDR1 and CDR2 are SGHDN and FVKESK. The PCR used 60 Vbeta and 13 Jbeta primers. Sequencing was performed with immunoSEQ multiplex PCR; in TCRdb, only in-frame clones are kept and a portion is missing. The sample lists roughly 160,000 clones; 75% to 90% were seen once. The sequence was obtained from a boy aged 2-9 years in good health and CMV-seronegative. The chain links TRBV14 to TRBJ1-2; TRBD1 is a possible D gene (6 bases). Material for sequencing was PBMCs. The CDR3 sequence is CASSPLGANYGYTF. As DNA, the CDR3 is TGTGCCAGCAGCCCTTTGGGGGCCAACTATGGCTACACCTTC.